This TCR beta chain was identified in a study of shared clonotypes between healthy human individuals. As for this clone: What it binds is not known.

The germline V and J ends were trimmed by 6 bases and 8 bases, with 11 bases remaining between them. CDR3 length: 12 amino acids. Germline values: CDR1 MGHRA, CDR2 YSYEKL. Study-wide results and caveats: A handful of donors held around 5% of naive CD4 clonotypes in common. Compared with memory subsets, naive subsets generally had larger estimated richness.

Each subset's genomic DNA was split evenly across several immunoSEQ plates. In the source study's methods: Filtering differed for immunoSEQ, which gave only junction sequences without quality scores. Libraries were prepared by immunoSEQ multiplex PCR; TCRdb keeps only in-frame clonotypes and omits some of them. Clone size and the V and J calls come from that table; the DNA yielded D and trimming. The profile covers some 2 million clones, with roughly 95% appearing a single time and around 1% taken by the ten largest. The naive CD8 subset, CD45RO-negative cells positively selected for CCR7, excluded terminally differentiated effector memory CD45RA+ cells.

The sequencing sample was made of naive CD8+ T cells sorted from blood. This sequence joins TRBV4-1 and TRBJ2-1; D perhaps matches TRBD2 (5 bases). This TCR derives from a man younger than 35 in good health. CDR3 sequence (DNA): TGCGCCAGCAGGCTTCCCGGGGATGAGCAGTTCTTC. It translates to CASRLPGDEQFF.